This T cell receptor beta chain came from a study of T cell changes during pregnancy in multiple sclerosis. Germline V CDR1 and CDR2: SEHNR, FQNEAQ (reference sequence). This CDR3 has 15 amino acids. Deletions cut 3 bases from V and 0 bases from J, with 10 bases between. TCRdb's copy holds only in-frame clones and misses some; the assay was immunoSEQ multiplex PCR. Among approximately 63,000 clones listed, 91% were seen once. Source: peripheral blood, taken after pregnancy. The rearrangement joins TRBV7-9 to TRBJ2-3; D possibly corresponds to TRBD2 (6 bases). This receptor was obtained from a female donor in good health, enrolled as a control in a pregnancy study. CDR3 coding DNA: TGTGCCAGCAGCTTTCGGGGGACTAGCACAGATACGCAGTATTTT. It translates to CASSFRGTSTDTQYF.